The 28 T cell receptor beta chains reported below all come from one sample, sequenced in a study of blood T cell repertoires in COVID-19 (dated by TCRdb to between 2020 and 2021). Library prep was done by the immunoSEQ multiplex PCR assay. The table comes from immuneACCESS by way of TCRdb, which keeps in-frame sequences with V and J called. Part of the clones is missing from these tables; in studies checked, under half for an unresolved V gene and the rest for unknown reasons. This sample gives 150,000 to 180,000 clones in total; around three quarters of them show up just once. The top ten clonotypes cover roughly 1.8% of the sample. Sequencing input: peripheral blood. Receptor source: a man older than 75 with acute or convalescent COVID-19.

The chain uses TRBV2 and TRBJ2-4, with 8 bases identical to TRBD1. The CDR3 has 13 amino acids. Germline V gives CDR1 SNHLY, CDR2 FYNNEI. Unmatched junction bases numbered 2, after V lost 4 bases and J lost 6 bases. The CDR3 sequence is CASSGDRGNIQYF. CDR3 nucleotide sequence: TGTGCCAGCAGTGGAGACAGGGGAAACATTCAGTACTTC.

In this sample, this clone turned up once. This chain joins TRBV5-3 and TRBJ2-2; 8 bases are shared with TRBD2. TRBV5-3 is marked as an open reading frame, function uncertain. V was clipped by 0 bases and J by 0 bases; unmatched bases: 10. The CDR3 is made up of 19 amino acids. Written as DNA, the CDR3 is TGTGCCAGAAGCTTGGCCACGGGGGGGCTGCGCCCGAACACCGGGGAGCTGTTTTTT. Amino acids: CARSLATGGLRPNTGELFF.

The chain is built from TRBV5-1 and TRBJ1-2; 7 nucleotides agree with TRBD1. The CDR3 is 14 amino acids. J gave up 4 bases and V 4 bases, and 7 bases lay outside the gene matches. Per the germline V gene, CDR1 is SGHRS and CDR2 is YFSETQ. Here the CDR3 reads CASSQAQGSYGYTF. DNA of the CDR3: TGCGCCAGCAGCCAGGCACAGGGGAGCTATGGCTACACCTTC.

This clone was detected a few times. The chain couples TRBV6-6 to TRBJ1-5; D remains ambiguous. The V gene lost 5 bases and the J gene lost 0 bases, with 20 bases spanning the gap. CDR3 size: 18 residues. Germline V gene lookup returns CDR1 MNHNY and CDR2 SVGAGI (reference sequence). The CDR3 is CASSPNLARTSSNQPQHF. The CDR3 DNA follows: TGTGCCAGCAGTCCCAACCTAGCCAGGACCTCTAGCAATCAGCCCCAGCATTTT.

Here the CDR3 reads CASSTRVGEQETQYF. The CDR3 nucleotides read TGTGCCAGCTCAACAAGGGTCGGGGAGCAAGAGACCCAGTACTTC. The V gene is TRBV18, the J gene TRBJ2-5, with a possible D match to TRBD2 (5 bases). Trimming cost V 5 bases and J 2 bases, with 15 bases left between them. Per the germline V gene, CDR1 is KGHSH and CDR2 is LQKENI. The length of the CDR3 is 15 residues.

The chain employs TRBV30 and TRBJ2-1; TRBD2 aligns across 7 bases. This CDR3 is built from 14 residues. CDR1 is GTSNPN and CDR2 is SVGIG in the germline V gene (reference sequence). Losses at the gene ends were 3 bases for V and 10 bases for J; bases not matched to a gene: 12. The CDR3 loop reads CAWSATSWTGEQFF. Here the CDR3 DNA reads TGTGCCTGGAGCGCGACTAGCTGGACGGGGGAGCAGTTCTTC.

This clone was seen more than once but under ten times. V usage is TRBV5-4 and J usage is TRBJ1-2; D is perhaps TRBD1 (5 bases). The germline gives CDR1 SGHNT, CDR2 YYREEE (reference sequence). This CDR3 is built from 16 residues. Trimming removed 0 bases from V and 4 bases from J, with 16 bases in between. The CDR3 loop is CASSLARGGEGYGYTF. In DNA form, the CDR3 reads TGTGCCAGCAGCTTGGCCCGTGGAGGGGAGGGCTATGGCTACACCTTC.

The gene calls are TRBV5-6 and TRBJ2-7; 8 bases are a match to TRBD1. There are 18 residues in the CDR3. Germline loops: CDR1 SGHDT, CDR2 YYEEEE. V gave up 4 bases and J gave up 1 base; unmatched junction bases: 16. The CDR3 is CASSGEAVTGVASYEQYV. The CDR3 DNA reads as TGTGCCAGCAGCGGGGAGGCCGTGACAGGGGTGGCTTCCTACGAGCAGTACGTC.

The chain has TRBV6-5 and TRBJ1-5, with D maybe TRBD1 (5 bases). Trimming stripped 5 bases from V and 6 bases from J, with 14 bases between. CDR1 is MNHEY and CDR2 is SVGAGI in the germline V gene. The CDR3 loop spans 14 amino acids. CDR3 residues: CASSTQGSIQPQHF. Here the CDR3 DNA reads TGTGCCAGCAGTACGCAGGGAAGTATTCAGCCCCAGCATTTT.

This clone was detected only once. This chain connects TRBV28 to TRBJ2-5, with TRBD1 identical over 9 bases. This CDR3 spans 14 amino acids. Germline assignment: CDR1 MDHEN and CDR2 SYDVKM. V was clipped by 2 bases and J by 5 bases; unmatched bases: 3. The CDR3 loop is CASSLNRGLETQYF. CDR3 nucleotide sequence: TGTGCCAGCAGTTTAAACAGGGGGCTGGAGACCCAGTACTTC.

This clone appeared a single time. This chain joins TRBV13 and TRBJ2-2; TRBD2 matches at 15 bases. Looked up from germline, CDR1 is PRHDT and CDR2 is FYEKMQ (reference sequence). The junction had 16 bases not matched to a gene; V was cut back by 5 bases and J by 6 bases. The CDR3 has 20 amino acids. The CDR3 sequence is CASSTRTGTSGGRRAGELFF. The CDR3 DNA is TGTGCCAGCAGCACCAGGACCGGGACTAGCGGGGGGAGACGGGCCGGGGAGCTGTTTTTT.

This rearrangement joins TRBV30 to TRBJ2-5, with 13 bases matching TRBD2. CDR3 length equals 13 residues. V lost 4 bases and J lost 7; bases outside the gene matches: 3. CDR1 is GTSNPN and CDR2 is SVGIG in the germline V gene (reference sequence). CDR3 protein: CAWTGLAGATQYF. DNA for the CDR3: TGTGCCTGGACCGGACTAGCGGGGGCGACCCAGTACTTC.

This chain connects TRBV5-1 to TRBJ2-7; D is possibly TRBD2 (6 bases). Germline V gene sequence: CDR1 SGHRS, CDR2 YFSETQ. The ends were cut back, 4 bases at V and 6 bases at J, with 17 bases in the middle. This CDR3 region has 14 residues. The DNA for the CDR3 is TGCGCCAGCAGCCTGCGCGGGGCGGGGTCCGAGCAGTACTTC. It is translated as CASSLRGAGSEQYF.

This clone has a count of ten or more. V and J are TRBV29-1 and TRBJ1-5; TRBD1 matches 9 bases. After removal of 4 bases from V and 2 bases from J, the junction contained 6 bases not matched to a gene. There are 15 residues in the CDR3. Germline V gene lookup returns CDR1 SQVTM and CDR2 ANQGSEA. The CDR3 protein is CSVGQGGEGNQPQHF. Here the CDR3 DNA reads TGCAGCGTTGGACAGGGGGGGGAAGGCAATCAGCCCCAGCATTTT.

This clone turned up a few times. The chain links TRBV19 to TRBJ1-2; D might be TRBD1 (6 bases). V was pared by 2 bases and J by 5 bases, with 9 bases between. Germline-derived CDR1 and CDR2 are LNHDA and SQIVND (reference sequence). This CDR3 is built from 13 residues. The CDR3 coding sequence is TGTGCCAGTAGTATAAACAGGGATTATGGCTACACCTTC. Translated: CASSINRDYGYTF.

The chain employs TRBV10-3 and TRBJ1-1, with 8 bases fitting TRBD1. CDR1 and CDR2 from the germline V gene are ENHRY and SYGVKD. The V gene end was trimmed by 6 bases and the J gene end by 3 bases; junction bases not matched to a gene: 3. The CDR3 has 13 residues. In DNA, the CDR3 is TGTGCCATCAGGGGACAGGACTACACTGAAGCTTTCTTT. Its protein is CAIRGQDYTEAFF.

The rearrangement uses TRBV3-1 (or the pseudogene TRBV3-2) and TRBJ1-6; D gene ambiguous. Germline CDR1 reads LGHDT; CDR2 reads YNNKEL (reference sequence). The CDR3 spans 15 residues. The V gene lost 1 base and the J gene lost 8 bases, with 12 bases spanning the gap. CDR3 DNA sequence: TGTGCCAGCAGCCAAGTATCCGGTAGTGATTCACCCCTCCACTTT. Translated, it gives CASSQVSGSDSPLHF.

The rearrangement links TRBV11-3 to TRBJ1-4; 7 nucleotides match TRBD1. The V gene's germline CDR1 is SGHNT and CDR2 YENEEA. With V trimmed by 4 bases and J by 0 bases, 5 bases remained unmatched. The CDR3 totals 16 residues. Here the CDR3 DNA reads TGTGCCAGCAGCTCACGACAGGGAGCAACTAATGAAAAACTGTTTTTT. Translated: CASSSRQGATNEKLFF.

This chain uses TRBV11-3 with TRBJ1-1; 8 nucleotides match TRBD1. The germline V gene encodes CDR1 SGHNT and CDR2 YENEEA. V lost 0 bases to trimming and J lost 5 bases; unmatched junction nucleotides: 5. The CDR3 is 15 amino acids. This CDR3 reads CASSLDPGQGTEAFF. CDR3 nucleotides: TGTGCCAGCAGCTTAGATCCAGGACAGGGAACTGAAGCTTTCTTT.

CDR3 amino acids: CASSRGMGSYEQYV. The CDR3 coding sequence is TGTGCCAGCAGTAGGGGGATGGGTTCCTACGAGCAGTACGTC. V usage is TRBV28 and J usage is TRBJ2-7; D is possibly TRBD1 (6 bases). From germline, CDR1 is MDHEN and CDR2 SYDVKM. With 5 bases removed from V and 1 base from J, the gap between germline ends came to 12 bases. This CDR3 spans 14 amino acids.

V usage is TRBV29-1 and J usage is TRBJ2-1; a weak D match, TRBD1 (5 bases). The CDR3 has 16 residues. Germline V CDR1 and CDR2: SQVTM, ANQGSEA. V was shortened by 6 bases and J by 0 bases, with 18 bases between the two germline ends. CDR3 region: CSVTRVAGHSYNEQFF. For the CDR3, the DNA is TGCAGCGTAACCCGGGTTGCCGGACACTCCTACAATGAGCAGTTCTTC.

Remarks on this clone: The junction differs from germline at one of its ends, possibly a read error. The rearrangement joins TRBV7-7 to TRBJ2-7; 10 positions match TRBD1. Per the germline V gene, CDR1 is SSHAT and CDR2 is FNYEAQ (reference sequence). This CDR3 spans 19 amino acids. CDR3 loop: CASTQSGTGVSHLLYEQYF. CDR3 in DNA: TGTGCTAGCACCCAATCCGGGACAGGGGTTTCCCATCTTCTTTACGAGCAGTACTTC.

The rearrangement joins TRBV5-5 to TRBJ1-2; TRBD1 agrees at 9 bases. The CDR3 length is 15 residues. Germline trimming cut 4 bases from V and 3 bases from J; bases unmatched to any gene: 7. Germline CDR1 and CDR2: SGHKS and YYEKEE (reference sequence). In DNA, the CDR3 is TGTGCCAGCAGCCCGGGACAGGGAGCCCACTATGGCTACACCTTC. Its protein is CASSPGQGAHYGYTF.

The J gene is TRBJ1-2, the V gene TRBV29-1; 9 bases map to TRBD1. Germline-derived CDR1 and CDR2 are SQVTM and ANQGSEA. The V segment lost 1 base and the J segment 2 bases; nucleotides outside the gene matches: 2. This CDR3 is built from 14 residues. The CDR3 loop is CSVEGGQGNYGYTF. The CDR3 DNA follows: TGCAGCGTTGAAGGCGGACAGGGGAACTATGGCTACACCTTC. The full variable domain, with the rest looked up from reference TRBV29-1 and TRBJ1-2, is SAVISQKPSRDICQRGTSLTIQCQVDSQVTMMFWYRQQPGQSLTLIATANQGSEATYESGFVIDKFPISRPNLTFSTLTVSNMSPEDSSIYLCSVEGGQGNYGYTFGSGTRLTVV.

The chain uses TRBV7-9 and TRBJ2-5, with 7 bases fitting TRBD1. Germline trimming cut 4 bases from V and 6 bases from J; bases unmatched to any gene: 8. The CDR3 has 14 residues. Germline values: CDR1 SEHNR, CDR2 FQNEAQ (reference sequence). The CDR3 loop reads CASSSHRDSQTQYF. As DNA, the CDR3 is TGTGCCAGCAGCTCCCATAGGGACAGCCAGACCCAGTACTTC.

This clone appeared a few times. The chain links TRBV19 to TRBJ1-2; D is ambiguous. Trimming removed 2 bases at V and 8 bases at J, with 18 bases between. Germline V CDR1 and CDR2: LNHDA, SQIVND (reference sequence). This CDR3 is built from 15 residues. The CDR3 coding sequence is TGTGCCAGTAGTATACCCGCCGGAGGGTTGGGAGGCTACACCTTC. Its protein product is CASSIPAGGLGGYTF.

V is TRBV11-3 and J is TRBJ1-2; TRBD1 matches 7 bases. J lost 3 bases, V lost 5 bases, and 3 bases had no gene match. The germline CDR1 and CDR2 sequences are SGHNT and YENEEA. There are 13 residues in the CDR3. The CDR3 region has the DNA TGTGCCAGCAGCGGACAGGAGTACTATGGCTACACCTTC. This sequence encodes CASSGQEYYGYTF.

The chain combines TRBV11-3 with TRBJ2-3, with TRBD1 matching over 9 bases. V shed 3 bases, J shed 4 bases, and the junction held 5 bases outside the gene matches. The CDR3 runs to 15 residues. Looked up from germline, CDR1 is SGHNT and CDR2 is YENEEA. The CDR3 is CASSFRTGGADTQYF. CDR3 bases: TGTGCCAGCAGCTTCAGAACAGGGGGCGCAGATACGCAGTATTTT.